One T cell receptor beta chain is described in this entry. This CDR3 is built from 17 residues. This sample stems from a study of cytomegalovirus exposure and HLA in healthy donors. The study ran its PCR with 60 Vbeta and 13 Jbeta primers. Sequencing used immunoSEQ multiplex PCR; TCRdb keeps in-frame clones, though not all of them. The table lists about 110,000 clones, around four fifths of them singletons. Sequencing input: PBMCs. This clonotype was obtained from a woman aged 55-75 years in good health and CMV-seropositive. The rearrangement joins TRBV21-1 to TRBJ2-7; the tabulated D call, TRBD2, remains unverified against the DNA. TRBV21-1 counts as a pseudogene. The CDR3 DNA reads as TGTGCCAGCAGCAAAGTGTCTGCTAGCGGGACTTCTTACGAGCAGTACTTC. Its protein is CASSKVSASGTSYEQYF.